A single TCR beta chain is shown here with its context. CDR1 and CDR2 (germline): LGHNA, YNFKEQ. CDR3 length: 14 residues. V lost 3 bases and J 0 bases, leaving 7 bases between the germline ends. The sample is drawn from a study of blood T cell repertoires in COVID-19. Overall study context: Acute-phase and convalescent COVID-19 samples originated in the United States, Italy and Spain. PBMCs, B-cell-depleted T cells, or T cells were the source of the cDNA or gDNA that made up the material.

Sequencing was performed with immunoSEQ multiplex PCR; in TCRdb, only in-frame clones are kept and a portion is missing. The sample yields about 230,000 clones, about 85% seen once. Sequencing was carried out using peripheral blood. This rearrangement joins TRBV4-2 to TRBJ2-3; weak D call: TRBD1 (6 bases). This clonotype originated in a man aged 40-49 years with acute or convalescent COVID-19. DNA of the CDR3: TGTGCCAGCAGCCAGGGGGCTAGCACAGATACGCAGTATTTT. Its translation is CASSQGASTDTQYF.